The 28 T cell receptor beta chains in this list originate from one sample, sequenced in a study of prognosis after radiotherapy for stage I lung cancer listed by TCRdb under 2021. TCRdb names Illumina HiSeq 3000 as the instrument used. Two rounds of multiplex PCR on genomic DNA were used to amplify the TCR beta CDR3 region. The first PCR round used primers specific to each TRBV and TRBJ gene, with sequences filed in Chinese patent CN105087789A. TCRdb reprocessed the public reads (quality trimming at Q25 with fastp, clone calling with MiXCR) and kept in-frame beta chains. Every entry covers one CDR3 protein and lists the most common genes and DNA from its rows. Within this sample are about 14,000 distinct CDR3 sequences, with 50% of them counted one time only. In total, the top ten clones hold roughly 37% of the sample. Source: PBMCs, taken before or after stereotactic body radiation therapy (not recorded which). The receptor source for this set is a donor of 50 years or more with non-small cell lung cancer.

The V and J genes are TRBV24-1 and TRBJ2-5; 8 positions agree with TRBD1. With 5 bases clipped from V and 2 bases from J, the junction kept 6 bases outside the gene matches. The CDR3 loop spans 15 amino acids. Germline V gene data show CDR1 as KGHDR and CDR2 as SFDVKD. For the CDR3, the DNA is TGTGCCACCAGTGCAGGGGGCCTTTTTCAAGAGACCCAGTACTTC. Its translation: CATSAGGLFQETQYF.

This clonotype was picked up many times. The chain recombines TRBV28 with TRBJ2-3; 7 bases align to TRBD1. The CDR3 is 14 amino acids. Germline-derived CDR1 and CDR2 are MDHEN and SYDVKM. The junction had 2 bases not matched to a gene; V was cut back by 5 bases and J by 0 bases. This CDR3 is CASSPGGSTDTQYF. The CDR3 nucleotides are TGTGCCAGCAGTCCAGGGGGTAGCACAGATACGCAGTATTTT.

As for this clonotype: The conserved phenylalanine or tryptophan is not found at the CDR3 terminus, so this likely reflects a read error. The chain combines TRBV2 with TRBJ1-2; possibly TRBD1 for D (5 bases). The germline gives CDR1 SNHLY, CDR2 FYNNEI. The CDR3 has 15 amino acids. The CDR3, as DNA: TGTGCCAGCATTGAAGCCGCCCGGGGCGGGTATGGCTACACCCTC. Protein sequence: CASIEAARGGYGYTL.

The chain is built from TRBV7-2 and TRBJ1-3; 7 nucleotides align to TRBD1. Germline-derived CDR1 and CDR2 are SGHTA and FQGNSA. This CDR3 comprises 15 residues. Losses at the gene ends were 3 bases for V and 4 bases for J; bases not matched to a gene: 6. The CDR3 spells CASSFLQGGGNTIYF. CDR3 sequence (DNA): TGTGCCAGCAGCTTTCTCCAGGGGGGCGGAAACACCATATATTTT.

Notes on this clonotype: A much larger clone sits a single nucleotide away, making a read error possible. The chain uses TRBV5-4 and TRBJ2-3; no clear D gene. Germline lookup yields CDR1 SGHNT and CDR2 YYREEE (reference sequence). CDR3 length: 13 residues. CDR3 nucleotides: TGTGCCAACAGCCCTTGGTCGGTAGATACGCAGTATTTT. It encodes CANSPWSVDTQYF.

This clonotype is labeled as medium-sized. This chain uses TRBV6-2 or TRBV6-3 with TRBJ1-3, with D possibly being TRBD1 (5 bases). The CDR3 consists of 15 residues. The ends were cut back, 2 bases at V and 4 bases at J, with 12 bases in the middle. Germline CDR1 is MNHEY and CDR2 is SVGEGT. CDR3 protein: CASSYAGTSGNTIYF. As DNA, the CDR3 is TGTGCCAGCAGTTACGCCGGGACTTCGGGAAACACCATATATTTT.

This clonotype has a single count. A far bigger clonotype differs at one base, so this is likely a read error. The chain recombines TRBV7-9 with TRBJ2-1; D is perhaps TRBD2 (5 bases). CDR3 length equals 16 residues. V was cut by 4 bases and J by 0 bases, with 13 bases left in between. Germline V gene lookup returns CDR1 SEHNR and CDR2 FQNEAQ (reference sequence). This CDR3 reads CASSSLEDSSYNEQFF. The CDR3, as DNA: TGTGCCAGCAGCTCACTAGAGGATAGCTCCTACAATGAGCAGTTCTTC.

The CDR3 reads CASSDRFGYTF. In DNA, the CDR3 is TGTGCCAGCAGTGACAGGTTCGGCTACACCTTC. This rearrangement joins TRBV28 to TRBJ1-2, with TRBD1 as a possible D gene (6 bases). Germline loops: CDR1 MDHEN, CDR2 SYDVKM. Trimming pared 5 bases from V and 8 bases from J, leaving 9 bases between. The CDR3 sequence is 11 residues long.

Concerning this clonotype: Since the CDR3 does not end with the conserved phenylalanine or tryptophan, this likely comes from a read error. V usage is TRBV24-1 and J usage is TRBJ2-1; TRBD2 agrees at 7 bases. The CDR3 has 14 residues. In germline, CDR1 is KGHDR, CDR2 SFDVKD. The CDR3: CATGDRTRTGKQFL. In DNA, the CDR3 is TGTGCCACCGGTGATCGGACTAGGACGGGGAAGCAGTTCTTG.

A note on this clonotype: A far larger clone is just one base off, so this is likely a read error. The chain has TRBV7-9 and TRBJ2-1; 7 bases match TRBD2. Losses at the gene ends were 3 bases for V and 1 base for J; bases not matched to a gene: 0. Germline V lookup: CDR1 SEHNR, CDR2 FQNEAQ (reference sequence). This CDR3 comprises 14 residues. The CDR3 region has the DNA TGTGCCAGCAGCTTCGGGGGGTCCTACAATGAGCAGTTCTTC. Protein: CASSFGGSYNEQFF.

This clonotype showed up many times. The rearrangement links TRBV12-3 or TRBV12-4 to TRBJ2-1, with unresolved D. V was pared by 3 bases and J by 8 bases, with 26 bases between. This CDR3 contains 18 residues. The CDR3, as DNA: TGTGCCAGCAGTTTGTCCCTATCCCCCGGTTTGATGGGCGATGAGCAGTTCTTC. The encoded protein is CASSLSLSPGLMGDEQFF.

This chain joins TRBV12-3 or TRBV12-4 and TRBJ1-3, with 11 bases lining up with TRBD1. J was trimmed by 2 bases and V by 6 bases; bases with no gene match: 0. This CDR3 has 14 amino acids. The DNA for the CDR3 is TGTGCCAGCAGGGGACAGGGGGCTGGAAACACCATATATTTT. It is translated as CASRGQGAGNTIYF.

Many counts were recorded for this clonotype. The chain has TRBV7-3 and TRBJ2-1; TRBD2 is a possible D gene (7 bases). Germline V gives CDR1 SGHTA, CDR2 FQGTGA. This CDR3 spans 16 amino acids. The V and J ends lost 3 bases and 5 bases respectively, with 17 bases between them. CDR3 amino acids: CASSLGVRGGNNEQFF. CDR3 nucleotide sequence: TGTGCCAGCAGCTTGGGGGTGAGGGGGGGTAACAATGAGCAGTTCTTC.

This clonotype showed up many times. The CDR3 bases are TGCAGCGTCTCCCAGGGGGCCAATCAGCCCCAGCATTTT. This gives the protein CSVSQGANQPQHF. The rearrangement uses TRBV29-1 and TRBJ1-5; 8 bases are shared with TRBD1. The germline V gene encodes CDR1 SQVTM and CDR2 ANQGSEA. V shed 6 bases, J shed 3 bases, and the junction held 4 bases outside the gene matches. CDR3 size: 13 residues.

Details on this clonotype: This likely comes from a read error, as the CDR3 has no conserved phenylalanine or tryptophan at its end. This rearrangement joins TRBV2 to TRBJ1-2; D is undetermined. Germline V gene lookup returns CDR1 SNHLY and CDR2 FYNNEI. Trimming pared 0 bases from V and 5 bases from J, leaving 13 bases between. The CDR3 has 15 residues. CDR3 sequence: CASSEAARVGYGYTL. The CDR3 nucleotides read TGTGCCAGCAGTGAAGCCGCCCGGGTCGGGTATGGCTACACCCTC.

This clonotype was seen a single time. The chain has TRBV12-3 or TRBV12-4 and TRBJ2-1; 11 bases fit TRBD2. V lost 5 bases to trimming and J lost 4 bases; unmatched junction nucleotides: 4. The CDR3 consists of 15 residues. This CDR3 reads CASSATSGAYNEQFF. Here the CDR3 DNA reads TGTGCCAGCAGTGCGACTAGCGGGGCGTACAATGAGCAGTTCTTC.

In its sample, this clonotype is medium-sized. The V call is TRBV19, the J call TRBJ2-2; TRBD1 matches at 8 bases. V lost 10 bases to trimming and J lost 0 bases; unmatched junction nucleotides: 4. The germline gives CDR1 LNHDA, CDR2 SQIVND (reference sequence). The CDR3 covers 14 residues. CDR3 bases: TGTGCCACCAGACAGGGGTCGAACACCGGGGAGCTGTTTTTT. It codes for CATRQGSNTGELFF.

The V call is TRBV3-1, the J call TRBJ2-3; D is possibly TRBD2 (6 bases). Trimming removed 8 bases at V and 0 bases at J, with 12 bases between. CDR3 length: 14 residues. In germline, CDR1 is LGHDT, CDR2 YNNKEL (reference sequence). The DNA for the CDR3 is TGTGCCAGCCGGCATGGGACTAGCACAGATACGCAGTATTTT. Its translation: CASRHGTSTDTQYF.

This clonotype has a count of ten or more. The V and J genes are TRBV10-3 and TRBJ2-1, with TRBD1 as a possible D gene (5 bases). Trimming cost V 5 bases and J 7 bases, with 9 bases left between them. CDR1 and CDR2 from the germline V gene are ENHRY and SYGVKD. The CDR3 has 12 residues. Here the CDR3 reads CAISRGGNEQFF. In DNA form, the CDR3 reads TGTGCCATCAGTAGGGGTGGGAATGAGCAGTTCTTC.

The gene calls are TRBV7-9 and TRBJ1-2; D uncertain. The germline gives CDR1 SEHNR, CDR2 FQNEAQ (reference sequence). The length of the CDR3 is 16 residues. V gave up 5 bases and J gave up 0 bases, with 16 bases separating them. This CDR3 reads CASSASWATTNYGYTF. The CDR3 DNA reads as TGTGCCAGCAGCGCTTCTTGGGCAACAACTAACTATGGCTACACCTTC.

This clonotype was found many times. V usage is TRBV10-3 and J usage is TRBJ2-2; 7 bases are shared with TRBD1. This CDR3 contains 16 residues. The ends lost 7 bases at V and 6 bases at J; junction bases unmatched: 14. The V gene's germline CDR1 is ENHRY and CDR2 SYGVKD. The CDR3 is CAIKGKTGNNAGELFF. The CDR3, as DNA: TGTGCCATCAAGGGAAAGACAGGGAACAACGCCGGGGAGCTGTTTTTT.

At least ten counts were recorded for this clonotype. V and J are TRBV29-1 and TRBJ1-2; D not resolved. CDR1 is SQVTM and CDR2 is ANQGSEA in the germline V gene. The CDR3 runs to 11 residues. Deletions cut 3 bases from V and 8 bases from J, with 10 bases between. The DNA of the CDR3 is TGCAGCGTTGAGACAAATAGGGGCTACACCTTC. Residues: CSVETNRGYTF.

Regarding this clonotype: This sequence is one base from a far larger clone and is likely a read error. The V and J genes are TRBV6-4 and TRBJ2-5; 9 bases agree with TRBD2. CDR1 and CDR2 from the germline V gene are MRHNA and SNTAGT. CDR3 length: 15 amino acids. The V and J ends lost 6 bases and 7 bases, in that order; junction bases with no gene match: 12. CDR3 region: CASRVAGDSPRTQYF. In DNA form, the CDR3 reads TGTGCCAGCAGAGTAGCGGGAGACTCCCCGCGGACCCAGTACTTC.

CDR3 loop: CASGLPFLRASGPNTGELFF. CDR3 coding DNA: TGTGCTAGTGGTTTGCCCTTTCTTCGGGCGTCAGGTCCGAACACCGGGGAGCTGTTTTTT. The V call is TRBV12-5, the J call TRBJ2-2; no clear D. Germline V gene sequence: CDR1 LGHNT, CDR2 FRNRAP. With 2 bases removed from V and 0 bases from J, the gap between germline ends came to 22 bases. The CDR3 is 20 amino acids.

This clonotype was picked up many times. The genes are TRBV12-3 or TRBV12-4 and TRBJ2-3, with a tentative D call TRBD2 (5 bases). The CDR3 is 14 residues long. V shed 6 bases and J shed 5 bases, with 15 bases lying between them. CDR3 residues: CASRRGLTGDTQYF. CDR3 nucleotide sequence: TGTGCCAGCAGACGAGGGCTTACCGGAGATACGCAGTATTTT.

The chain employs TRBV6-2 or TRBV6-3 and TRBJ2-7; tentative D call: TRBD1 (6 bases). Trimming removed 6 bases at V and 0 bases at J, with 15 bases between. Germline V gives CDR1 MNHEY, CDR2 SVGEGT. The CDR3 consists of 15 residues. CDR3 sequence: CASSYGTLVSYEQYF. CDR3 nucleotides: TGTGCCAGCAGCTATGGGACACTGGTCTCCTACGAGCAGTACTTC.

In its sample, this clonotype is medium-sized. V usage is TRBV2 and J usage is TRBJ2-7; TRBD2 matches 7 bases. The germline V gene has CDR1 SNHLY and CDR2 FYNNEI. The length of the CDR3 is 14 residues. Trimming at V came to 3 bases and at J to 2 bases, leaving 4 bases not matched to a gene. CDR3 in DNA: TGTGCCAGCAGTGACAAGCGGGGAACCTACGAGCAGTACTTC. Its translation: CASSDKRGTYEQYF.

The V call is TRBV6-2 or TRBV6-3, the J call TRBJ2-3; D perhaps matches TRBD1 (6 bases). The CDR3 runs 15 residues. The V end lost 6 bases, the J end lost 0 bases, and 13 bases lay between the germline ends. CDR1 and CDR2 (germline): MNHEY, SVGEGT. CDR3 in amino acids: CASSRGGSSTDTQYF. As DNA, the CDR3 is TGTGCCAGCAGCCGTGGGGGCTCTAGCACAGATACGCAGTATTTT.